A selection of T cell receptor beta chains follows, all from one sample in a study of T cells after posttransplantation cyclophosphamide. This table comes from immunoSEQ multiplex PCR, and its TCRdb copy is limited to in-frame clones, with some not included. The sample carries about 66,000 clones, around 95% recorded once. The sequenced material came from PBMCs. These receptor sequences come from a woman in her thirties in good health and a related stem cell transplant donor. CDR3s include the opening cysteine and the closing phenylalanine or tryptophan. Fields, in order: D gene, J gene, clone size, V gene, CDR3 DNA, CDR3 protein. A D gene is named only where the DNA matches it firmly. Clone size is given for some rows only: seen once, a few or many times, or a class if the clone is expanded.

d_gene: TRBD1; j_gene: TRBJ1-6; abundance: -; v_gene: TRBV27; CDR3nt: TGTGCCAGCAGTTCAAGTGAGACAGGGGCTAGCTCACCCCTCCACTTT; CDR3aa: CASSSSETGASSPLHF
d_gene: -; j_gene: TRBJ1-4; abundance: -; v_gene: TRBV7-2; CDR3nt: TGTGCCAGCAGCGCAAGGAGCCCCAATGAAAAACTGTTTTTT; CDR3aa: CASSARSPNEKLFF
d_gene: TRBD2; j_gene: TRBJ2-1; abundance: once; v_gene: TRBV19; CDR3nt: TGTGCCAGTAGTACCAACTCCGGGGGGGCGAATGAGCAGTTCTTC; CDR3aa: CASSTNSGGANEQFF
d_gene: -; j_gene: TRBJ1-2; abundance: -; v_gene: TRBV7-2; CDR3nt: TGTGCCAGCAGCCCAGCAGGGGCTAACTATGGCTACACCTTC; CDR3aa: CASSPAGANYGYTF
d_gene: TRBD2; j_gene: TRBJ2-7; abundance: -; v_gene: TRBV18; CDR3nt: TGTGCCAGCTCACCACCGGGACTAGCGGGGGCCTACGAGCAGTACTTC; CDR3aa: CASSPPGLAGAYEQYF
d_gene: -; j_gene: TRBJ1-1; abundance: -; v_gene: TRBV9; CDR3nt: TGTGCCAGTGGGTCAACTCGCATGAACACTGAAGCTTTCTTT; CDR3aa: CASGSTRMNTEAFF
d_gene: -; j_gene: TRBJ2-1; abundance: once; v_gene: TRBV5-4; CDR3nt: TGTGCCAGCAGCCCACGACAGGTCTGGAATGAGCAGTTCTTC; CDR3aa: CASSPRQVWNEQFF
d_gene: TRBD2; j_gene: TRBJ2-1; abundance: -; v_gene: TRBV2; CDR3nt: TGTGCCAGCAGTGAACTACTAGCGGGGGGATACAATGAGCAGTTCTTC; CDR3aa: CASSELLAGGYNEQFF
d_gene: -; j_gene: TRBJ2-3; abundance: -; v_gene: TRBV29-1; CDR3nt: TGCAGCGTGCACCGGGACTCAGTGCCAGATACGCAGTATTTT; CDR3aa: CSVHRDSVPDTQYF
d_gene: -; j_gene: TRBJ1-1; abundance: once; v_gene: TRBV5-4; CDR3nt: TGTGCCAGCAGCTTTCCTTCGGGGATGAACACTGAAGCTTTCTTT; CDR3aa: CASSFPSGMNTEAFF
d_gene: TRBD1; j_gene: TRBJ1-3; abundance: -; v_gene: TRBV9; CDR3nt: TGTGCCAGCAGCTCCCGGGGGGGGGCAGGGGGTCCCTTAGGCTCTGGAAACACCATATATTTT; CDR3aa: CASSSRGGAGGPLGSGNTIYF
d_gene: -; j_gene: TRBJ2-2; abundance: -; v_gene: TRBV19; CDR3nt: TGTGCCAGTAGTGCGCAGGGATTGCAGGACGGGGAGCTGTTTTTT; CDR3aa: CASSAQGLQDGELFF
d_gene: -; j_gene: TRBJ1-1; abundance: once; v_gene: TRBV4-1; CDR3nt: TGCGCCAGCAGCCAACTCAATGGCAGGGGCACTGAAGCTTTCTTT; CDR3aa: CASSQLNGRGTEAFF
d_gene: -; j_gene: TRBJ1-1; abundance: -; v_gene: TRBV20-1; CDR3nt: TGCAGTGCTAGGAGGGGGGATGAAGCTTTCTTT; CDR3aa: CSARRGDEAFF
d_gene: -; j_gene: TRBJ2-5; abundance: -; v_gene: TRBV20-1; CDR3nt: TGCAGTGCGACCTCCGGAGAGACCCAGTACTTC; CDR3aa: CSATSGETQYF
d_gene: TRBD1; j_gene: TRBJ1-5; abundance: -; v_gene: TRBV28; CDR3nt: TGTGCCAGCAGTTTACCCCAGGGGGCCGGCAATCAGCCCCAGCATTTT; CDR3aa: CASSLPQGAGNQPQHF
d_gene: -; j_gene: TRBJ1-1; abundance: -; v_gene: TRBV6-1; CDR3nt: TGTGCCAGCAGTGAGATAGGGGTGAACACTGAAGCTTTCTTT; CDR3aa: CASSEIGVNTEAFF
d_gene: -; j_gene: TRBJ2-1; abundance: -; v_gene: TRBV4-2; CDR3nt: TGTGCCAGCAGCCAAGAGCGACTAGGGGTCATCCATGAGCAGTTCTTC; CDR3aa: CASSQERLGVIHEQFF
d_gene: -; j_gene: TRBJ1-1; abundance: -; v_gene: TRBV7-9; CDR3nt: TGTGCCAGCAGCCCCCCGAGGGTTGGGGTGAACACTGAAGCTTTCTTT; CDR3aa: CASSPPRVGVNTEAFF
d_gene: -; j_gene: TRBJ2-7; abundance: -; v_gene: TRBV6-1; CDR3nt: TGTGCCAGCAGTGACCTGAGGGGGGCGCAGGACTTC; CDR3aa: CASSDLRGAQDF
d_gene: -; j_gene: TRBJ1-1; abundance: -; v_gene: TRBV5-8; CDR3nt: TGTGCCAGCAGCCTAGGGGGAGAGAACACTGAAGCTTTCTTT; CDR3aa: CASSLGGENTEAFF
d_gene: TRBD2; j_gene: TRBJ2-7; abundance: -; v_gene: TRBV4-3; CDR3nt: TGCGCCAGCAGCCTGGAATGGCGGGGGGGAACTGACGAGCAGTACTTC; CDR3aa: CASSLEWRGGTDEQYF
d_gene: TRBD1; j_gene: TRBJ1-5; abundance: once; v_gene: TRBV6-4; CDR3nt: TGTGCCAGCAGTGCAGGGGGCGAGGGTAATCAGCCCCAGCATTTT; CDR3aa: CASSAGGEGNQPQHF
d_gene: TRBD2; j_gene: TRBJ2-3; abundance: -; v_gene: TRBV5-1; CDR3nt: TGCGCCAGCAGCGGGAGGGCGGATACGCAGTATTTT; CDR3aa: CASSGRADTQYF
d_gene: -; j_gene: TRBJ1-3; abundance: once; v_gene: TRBV5-1; CDR3nt: TGCGCCAGCTCGCCTTCTACAGACACTGGAAACACCATATATTTT; CDR3aa: CASSPSTDTGNTIYF
d_gene: -; j_gene: TRBJ1-5; abundance: -; v_gene: TRBV6-1; CDR3nt: TGTGCCAGCAGTGACTGGGCGGAGAATCAGCCCCAGCATTTT; CDR3aa: CASSDWAENQPQHF
d_gene: -; j_gene: TRBJ1-5; abundance: -; v_gene: TRBV7-2; CDR3nt: TGTGCCAGCAGCTCCTGGCGGGATCAGCCCCAGCATTTT; CDR3aa: CASSSWRDQPQHF
d_gene: TRBD1; j_gene: TRBJ2-1; abundance: -; v_gene: TRBV14; CDR3nt: TGTGCCAGCAGCCTGGGGACAGCTTGGAGGAAGTTCTTC; CDR3aa: CASSLGTAWRKFF
d_gene: -; j_gene: TRBJ2-4; abundance: -; v_gene: TRBV9; CDR3nt: TGTGCCAGCAGCGTAGACCCAAAAAACATTCAGTACTTC; CDR3aa: CASSVDPKNIQYF
d_gene: TRBD1; j_gene: TRBJ1-6; abundance: once; v_gene: TRBV20-1; CDR3nt: TGCAGTGCTGGGACAGGTTCACCCCTCCACTTT; CDR3aa: CSAGTGSPLHF
d_gene: TRBD2; j_gene: TRBJ2-1; abundance: -; v_gene: TRBV5-6; CDR3nt: TGTGCCAGCAGCCTAGCTTCACTAGCGTTCGGTGAGCAGTTCTTC; CDR3aa: CASSLASLAFGEQFF
d_gene: TRBD1; j_gene: TRBJ1-6; abundance: -; v_gene: TRBV27; CDR3nt: TGTGCCAGCAGTTTATCCAGACAGGGGATAAATTCACCCCTCCACTTT; CDR3aa: CASSLSRQGINSPLHF
d_gene: TRBD1; j_gene: TRBJ2-5; abundance: -; v_gene: TRBV30; CDR3nt: TGTGCCTGGGTGGACAGGGGGAAAGTGGGGGAGACCCAGTACTTC; CDR3aa: CAWVDRGKVGETQYF
d_gene: TRBD1; j_gene: TRBJ1-2; abundance: -; v_gene: TRBV5-5; CDR3nt: TGTGCCAGCAGCTTGGAGTTGGGACAGCGTATAAACTATGGCTACACCTTC; CDR3aa: CASSLELGQRINYGYTF
d_gene: -; j_gene: TRBJ2-5; abundance: -; v_gene: TRBV14; CDR3nt: TGTGCCAGCAGCCAAGCAAGGATGGAGACCCAGTACTTC; CDR3aa: CASSQARMETQYF
d_gene: -; j_gene: TRBJ2-5; abundance: once; v_gene: TRBV6-4; CDR3nt: TGTGCCAGCAGTGCCACCGGGGCTAGTTCGGAGACCCAGTACTTC; CDR3aa: CASSATGASSETQYF
d_gene: TRBD1; j_gene: TRBJ2-7; abundance: -; v_gene: TRBV5-1; CDR3nt: TGCGCCAGCAGCCCGGACAGGGACCCCTACGAGCAGTACTTC; CDR3aa: CASSPDRDPYEQYF
d_gene: -; j_gene: TRBJ2-1; abundance: once; v_gene: TRBV19; CDR3nt: TGTGCCAGTAGTATAGGGGGGGGCCTGCGCAGCTCCTACAATGAGCAGTTCTTC; CDR3aa: CASSIGGGLRSSYNEQFF
d_gene: -; j_gene: TRBJ1-1; abundance: -; v_gene: TRBV29-1; CDR3nt: TGCAGCGTTGAAGGGCCGATGAACACTGAAGCTTTCTTT; CDR3aa: CSVEGPMNTEAFF
d_gene: -; j_gene: TRBJ1-3; abundance: -; v_gene: TRBV7-7; CDR3nt: TGTGCCAGCAGTCCCGATGGCTCTGGAAACACCATATATTTT; CDR3aa: CASSPDGSGNTIYF
d_gene: -; j_gene: TRBJ1-5; abundance: -; v_gene: TRBV19; CDR3nt: TGTGCCAGTAGGGAGCAGGGTAATCAGCCCCAGCATTTT; CDR3aa: CASREQGNQPQHF
d_gene: -; j_gene: TRBJ1-2; abundance: -; v_gene: TRBV7-2; CDR3nt: TGTGCCAGCAGCTTAGAACTGCAGGGAAACTATGGCTACACCTTC; CDR3aa: CASSLELQGNYGYTF
d_gene: TRBD1; j_gene: TRBJ1-1; abundance: -; v_gene: TRBV5-6; CDR3nt: TGTGCCAGCAGCCTAGGACAGGGGGCAGTGACTGAAGCTTTCTTT; CDR3aa: CASSLGQGAVTEAFF
d_gene: TRBD1; j_gene: TRBJ2-7; abundance: -; v_gene: TRBV7-9; CDR3nt: TGTGCCAGCAGCAGTAGACAGGGGGGCTCCTACGAGCAGTACTTC; CDR3aa: CASSSRQGGSYEQYF
d_gene: -; j_gene: TRBJ1-2; abundance: -; v_gene: TRBV11-2; CDR3nt: TGTGCCAGCAGCTATGGGGGGTCCAGGTCTGGCTACACCTTC; CDR3aa: CASSYGGSRSGYTF
d_gene: -; j_gene: TRBJ1-1; abundance: -; v_gene: TRBV20-1; CDR3nt: TGCAGTGCTAGAGAAAACACTGAAGCTTTCTTT; CDR3aa: CSARENTEAFF
d_gene: -; j_gene: TRBJ2-5; abundance: -; v_gene: TRBV7-2; CDR3nt: TGTGCCAGCAGCTTAACGGGGGTGCAAGAGACCCAGTACTTC; CDR3aa: CASSLTGVQETQYF
d_gene: TRBD1; j_gene: TRBJ2-7; abundance: -; v_gene: TRBV6-6; CDR3nt: TGTGCCAGCAGTTACCCGGGGACAGGGAGCGAGCAGTACTTC; CDR3aa: CASSYPGTGSEQYF
d_gene: -; j_gene: TRBJ2-3; abundance: -; v_gene: TRBV5-1; CDR3nt: TGCGCCAGCAGCTTTGGCGGGACTAGCACAGATACGCAGTATTTT; CDR3aa: CASSFGGTSTDTQYF
d_gene: -; j_gene: TRBJ2-5; abundance: -; v_gene: TRBV7-9; CDR3nt: TGTGCCAGCAGCGTCGGGACCCTAGGGGGGGAGACCCAGTACTTC; CDR3aa: CASSVGTLGGETQYF
d_gene: -; j_gene: TRBJ2-3; abundance: -; v_gene: TRBV10-3; CDR3nt: TGTGCCATCAGAGACAGTATGGCAGATACGCAGTATTTT; CDR3aa: CAIRDSMADTQYF